What follows are 10 T cell receptor beta chains derived from one specimen sequenced in a study of glioma-infiltrating T cells. The iRepertoire nested amplicon-rescue multiplex PCR amplified TCR alpha and beta CDR3s from RNA. Each CDR3 protein gets one entry after TCRdb re-called the multiplex PCR reads with MiXCR. The repertoire holds about 93,000 distinct CDR3 sequences, with roughly 39% as singletons. The sequencing sample was made of glioma tissue, nonneoplastic brain tissue, or PBMCs (not recorded which). The source is a human donor with low-grade glioma or glioblastoma, undergoing nonglioma brain surgery, or in good health (not recorded which).

This clonotype was seen ten or more times. The rearrangement links TRBV6-4 to TRBJ2-3; 7 bases match TRBD2. Germline assignment: CDR1 MRHNA and CDR2 SNTAGT. V was pared by 3 bases and J by 0 bases, with 6 bases of the junction left unmatched. This CDR3 has 16 residues. CDR3 coding DNA: TGTGCCAGCAGTGAAAGACTAGCCCCAAGCACAGATACGCAGTATTTT. It translates to CASSERLAPSTDTQYF.

Comments on this clonotype: The germline gene is not matched at one end of the junction; a read error may be the cause. The CDR3 region has the DNA TGCAGTGCTAGAAGACTAGCCGATGTCCAAGAGACCCTGTACTTC. It is translated as CSARRLADVQETLYF. The chain couples TRBV20-1 to TRBJ2-5; 7 bases map to TRBD2. Germline V gene sequence: CDR1 DFQATT, CDR2 SNEGSKA (reference sequence). The CDR3 has 15 amino acids.

The gene calls are TRBV27 and TRBJ2-2; 13 bases agree with TRBD2. CDR1 is MNHEY and CDR2 is SMNVEV in the germline V gene (reference sequence). V lost 5 bases to trimming and J lost 5 bases; unmatched junction nucleotides: 8. The CDR3 runs to 17 residues. CDR3 coding DNA: TGTGCCAGCAGTCCTTGGACTAGCGGGGGAGGAACCGGGGAGCTGTTTTTT. Amino acid sequence: CASSPWTSGGGTGELFF.

This clonotype was recorded only once. The chain couples TRBV28 to TRBJ1-2; TRBD1 agrees at 7 bases. The germline CDR1 and CDR2 sequences are MDHEN and SYDVKM. The CDR3 length is 15 residues. Trimming cost V 7 bases and J 13 bases; bases outside gene matches: 21. The CDR3 region has the DNA TGTGCCAGCACCGTCTCTATTGGGACAGACTATGGCCGCACCTTC. Amino acids: CASTVSIGTDYGRTF.

Details on this clonotype: Since a much larger clone is just one base distant, this may be a read error. The chain recombines TRBV14 with TRBJ2-1; no clear D. The CDR3 sequence is 16 residues long. CDR1 is SGHDN and CDR2 is FVKESK in the germline V gene. CDR3 sequence (DNA): TGTGCCAGCAGCCTCACCTGGCGATCCTCCTACAATGGGCAGTTCTTC. Amino acids: CASSLTWRSSYNGQFF.

As to this clonotype: The conserved phenylalanine or tryptophan is not found at the CDR3 terminus, so this likely reflects a read error. No DNA is shown, since the ends of the CDR3 on it are uncertain; the CDR3 is the one TCRdb lists. The chain has TRBV7-9 and TRBJ2-5; the table gives TRBD1 as D, unverified against the DNA. The CDR3 spans 14 amino acids, including both terminal residues. CDR1 is SEHNR, CDR2 FQNEAQ, per germline (reference sequence). This CDR3 reads CASSNFLGQGVKYL.

Details on this clonotype: The CDR3 does not close with the conserved phenylalanine or tryptophan, likely indicating a read error. CDR3 protein: CASSEWTGGNTIYL. The CDR3 coding sequence is TGTGCCAGCAGTGAATGGACAGGGGGGAACACCATATATCTT. The rearrangement uses TRBV25-1 and TRBJ1-3, with 10 bases matching TRBD1. Trimming at V came to 1 base and at J to 7 bases, leaving 1 base not matched to a gene. CDR3 size: 14 residues. CDR1 and CDR2 from the germline V gene are MGHDK and SYGVNS.

The sample holds many counts of this clonotype. This chain links TRBV6-1 with TRBJ1-1; D gene uncertain. CDR1 is MNHNS and CDR2 is SASEGT in the germline V gene. Trimming left V 5 bases short and J 2 bases short, with 9 bases between. The CDR3 totals 13 residues. This chain's CDR3 is CASSCRSNTEAFF. CDR3 DNA: TGTGCCAGCAGTTGCAGGTCAAACACTGAAGCTTTCTTT.

This clonotype has ten or more counts. This sequence may be a read error, since a much larger clone differs from it by one base. CDR3 nucleotides: TGTGCCAGCAGTTTAACAGGGTCTTACAATGAGCAGTTCTTC. It codes for CASSLTGSYNEQFF. This chain uses TRBV5-6 with TRBJ2-1; TRBD1 might be the D (6 bases). V was cut by 5 bases and J by 4 bases, with 13 bases left in between. Germline values: CDR1 SGHDT, CDR2 YYEEEE. The CDR3 is 14 amino acids. Supplemented by reference TRBV5-6 and TRBJ2-1, the full variable domain reads DAGVTQSPTHLIKTRGQQVTLRCSPKSGHDTVSWYQQALGQGPQFIFQYYEEEERQRGNFPDRFSGHQFPNYSSELNVNALLLGDSALYLCASSLTGSYNEQFFGPGTRLTVL.

There are a few counts of this clonotype. This may arise from a read error, as a much more abundant clone is one base away. V gene TRBV29-1 combines with J gene TRBJ2-7; D is unclear. This CDR3 has 12 residues. V was clipped by 7 bases and J by 0 bases, with 10 bases between them. Germline CDR1 SQVTM, CDR2 ANQGSEA. The DNA for the CDR3 is TGCAGCGCCTTAGCCTCCTCCTACGAGCAGTACTTC. Translating it yields CSALASSYEQYF.